A selection of T cell receptor beta chains follows, all from one sample in a study of blood T cell repertoires in COVID-19. TCRdb's copy holds only in-frame clones and misses some; the assay was immunoSEQ multiplex PCR. The sample carries over 200,000 clones, under 85% recorded once. The sample taken for sequencing was PBMCs or T cells enriched from blood (not recorded which). These receptors were collected from a man aged 55-75 years who had recovered from COVID-19. Each CDR3 is given with its conserved first and last residue. D genes are given only for firm matches. Clone size, where shown, is once, few, many, or a class for clones that have expanded.

v_call,clone_size,d_call,j_call,cdr3_nt,cdr3_aa
TRBV19,once,NA,TRBJ1-1,TGTGCCAGTAGTAGGGTGGTGGAGGGAACTGAAGCTTTCTTT,CASSRVVEGTEAFF
TRBV10-3,NA,TRBD1,TRBJ1-1,TGTGCCATCAGTGGAGAGGGACAGACGAGAGAAGCTTTCTTT,CAISGEGQTREAFF
TRBV7-2,NA,NA,TRBJ1-2,TGTGCCAGCAGTCCGACAGGAGACTATGGCTACACCTTC,CASSPTGDYGYTF
TRBV5-1,NA,TRBD1,TRBJ2-3,TGCGCCAGCAGCCCTGACAGGGGGCGGATCACAGATACGCAGTATTTT,CASSPDRGRITDTQYF
TRBV2,few,TRBD1,TRBJ2-2,TGTGCCAGCAGTGGACAGGGGGGAACCGGGGAGCTGTTTTTT,CASSGQGGTGELFF
TRBV5-4,few,TRBD1,TRBJ2-5,TGTGCCAGCAGCTTGGAGGGACAGGGGCGGAAGGAGACCCAGTACTTC,CASSLEGQGRKETQYF
TRBV19,NA,NA,TRBJ1-3,TGTGCCAGTAGTCTACCACGCTCTGGAAACACCATATATTTT,CASSLPRSGNTIYF
TRBV5-4,many,NA,TRBJ2-7,TGTGCCAGCAGCTTCCAGGGTCTTAAATCCCCCTTTGGATACGAGCAGTACTTC,CASSFQGLKSPFGYEQYF
TRBV9,NA,TRBD1,TRBJ1-1,TGTGCCAGCAGCGTAGGCCCCTCTGCAGGGGGCTATGGAACTGAAGCTTTCTTT,CASSVGPSAGGYGTEAFF
TRBV12-3/TRBV12-4,NA,NA,TRBJ2-7,TGTGCCAGCAGTCCGGGGTTCGGCGAGCAGTACTTC,CASSPGFGEQYF
TRBV7-2,NA,TRBD1,TRBJ1-1,TGTGCCAGCAGCTTGAGAACGGGACAGATAACCATGAACACTGAAGCTTTCTTT,CASSLRTGQITMNTEAFF
TRBV19,NA,NA,TRBJ1-2,TGTGCCAGTAGGGTCTCCGGGACACGAAATAACTATGGCTACACCTTC,CASRVSGTRNNYGYTF
TRBV7-9,once,TRBD1,TRBJ1-1,TGTGCCAGCAGCTTACGACAGGGGTGGAACACTGAAGCTTTCTTT,CASSLRQGWNTEAFF
TRBV29-1,NA,NA,TRBJ2-2,TGCAGCGTTTACAGGGAACAAACCGGGGAGCTGTTTTTT,CSVYREQTGELFF
TRBV5-6,NA,NA,TRBJ2-7,TGTGCCAGCAGCCGTGGGTGGGGGCCCTACTCCTACGAGCAGTACTTC,CASSRGWGPYSYEQYF
TRBV18,NA,NA,TRBJ1-5,TGTGCCAGCTCAAAGGGGGGGGACAGCAATCAGCCCCAGCATTTT,CASSKGGDSNQPQHF
TRBV7-9,NA,NA,TRBJ1-1,TGTGCCAGCAGCAAACGGACAGACATAGAAGCTTTCTTT,CASSKRTDIEAFF
TRBV7-3,NA,TRBD1,TRBJ1-2,TGTGCCAGCAGCTTGACAGGGGGCGCGGTCTATGGCTACACCTTC,CASSLTGGAVYGYTF
TRBV15,NA,NA,TRBJ2-1,TGTGCCACCAGCAGAGAAACCCCGAGCTCCTACAATGAGCAGTTCTTC,CATSRETPSSYNEQFF
TRBV19,NA,NA,TRBJ1-4,TGTGCCAGTAGTTCGGCTAATGAAAAACTGTTTTTT,CASSSANEKLFF
TRBV5-1,once,NA,TRBJ2-7,TGCGCCAGCAGCCTGCACGACAGGACCTACGAGCAGTACTTC,CASSLHDRTYEQYF
TRBV3-1/TRBV3-2,NA,TRBD1,TRBJ1-5,TGTGCCAGCAGCATAGGGTGGGACAGAGATCAGCCCCAGCATTTT,CASSIGWDRDQPQHF
TRBV16,NA,NA,TRBJ1-1,TGTGCCAGCAGCCAATGGGGGCAGATGAACACTGAAGCTTTCTTT,CASSQWGQMNTEAFF
TRBV11-3,NA,TRBD1,TRBJ1-2,TGTGCCAGCAGCTTAGATAGGGGACAGGGGGCTGATGGCTACACCTTC,CASSLDRGQGADGYTF
TRBV15,once,TRBD1,TRBJ1-1,TGTGCCACCAGCAGAGATAGGCACAGGGGGAACACTGAAGCTTTCTTT,CATSRDRHRGNTEAFF